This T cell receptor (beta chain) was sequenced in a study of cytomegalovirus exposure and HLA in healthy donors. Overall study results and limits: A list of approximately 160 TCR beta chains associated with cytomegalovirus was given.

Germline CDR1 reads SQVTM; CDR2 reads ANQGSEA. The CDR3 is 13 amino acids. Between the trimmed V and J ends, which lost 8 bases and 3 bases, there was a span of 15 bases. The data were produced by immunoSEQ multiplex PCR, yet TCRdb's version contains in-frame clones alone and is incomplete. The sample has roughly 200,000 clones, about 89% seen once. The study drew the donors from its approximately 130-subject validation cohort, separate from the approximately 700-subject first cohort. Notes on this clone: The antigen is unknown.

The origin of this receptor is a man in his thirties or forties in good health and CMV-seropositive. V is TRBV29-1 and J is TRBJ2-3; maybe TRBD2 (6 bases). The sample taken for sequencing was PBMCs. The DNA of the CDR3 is TGCAGCCTCGCCGGGCTAGCGACAGATACGCAGTATTTT. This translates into CSLAGLATDTQYF.